The 21 T cell receptor beta chains given below trace back to one sample, sequenced in a study of T cell repertoires in cytomegalovirus infection. Their cognate antigens are unknown. TCRdb re-called the reads through MiXCR, storing one row per CDR3 protein. Here the sample spans around 900,000 distinct CDR3 sequences, roughly 31% being singletons. The sample in question was cultured CD8+ T cells from PBMCs, obtained from culture after CMV antigen stimulation. The origin of the receptors is a human donor in good health (CMV status not recorded). Some clones in this sample may be carry-over from other donors' samples.

This clonotype was detected only once. This rearrangement joins TRBV6-1 to TRBJ1-1, with D unclear. V gave up 8 bases and J gave up 0 bases, with 22 bases separating them. CDR3 length: 17 amino acids. CDR1 and CDR2 (germline): MNHNS, SASEGT. The chain's CDR3 is CASFTDTGGSVNTEAFF. As DNA, the CDR3 is TGTGCCAGCTTCACCGACACCGGCGGTTCGGTGAACACTGAAGCTTTCTTT.

Many counts were recorded for this clonotype. V is TRBV7-2 and J is TRBJ2-1, with a possible D match to TRBD1 (6 bases). This CDR3 is 16 amino acids long. The V end was cut by 3 bases, the J end by 4 bases, with 16 bases between. The germline CDR1 and CDR2 sequences are SGHTA and FQGNSA. In nucleotides, the CDR3 is TGTGCCAGCAGCTTCGGGACAATACCTTCTTACAATGAGCAGTTCTTC. Translated: CASSFGTIPSYNEQFF. The variable domain in full, with the rest retrieved from reference TRBV7-2 and TRBJ2-1, is GAGVSQSPSNKVTEKGKDVELRCDPISGHTALYWYRQSLGQGLEFLIYFQGNSAPDKSGLPSDRFSAERTGGSVSTLTIQRTQQEDSAVYLCASSFGTIPSYNEQFFGPGTRLTVL.

The rearrangement uses TRBV20-1 and TRBJ2-1, with D possibly TRBD2 on 6 matching bases. The germline V gene has CDR1 DFQATT and CDR2 SNEGSKA (reference sequence). The CDR3 sequence is 18 residues long. V was cut by 0 bases and J by 1 base, with 19 bases left in between. The CDR3 nucleotides read TGCAGTGCTAGAGATTGGAATGGAGGGGAAGAGTCCTACAATGAGCAGTTCTTC. Protein product: CSARDWNGGEESYNEQFF.

V usage is TRBV9 and J usage is TRBJ2-7, with TRBD1 matching over 7 bases. The CDR3 spans 14 residues. Germline V gene data show CDR1 as SGDLS and CDR2 as YYNGEE. V gave up 4 bases and J gave up 4 bases; unmatched junction bases: 8. The CDR3 region is CASSPTGDVYEQYV. As DNA, the CDR3 is TGTGCCAGCAGCCCAACAGGGGATGTATACGAGCAGTACGTC.

This clonotype turned up a few times. V gene TRBV12-3 or TRBV12-4 combines with J gene TRBJ2-4; TRBD1 matches at 9 bases. J lost 9 bases, V lost 5 bases, and 11 bases had no gene match. CDR3 size: 15 residues. The CDR3 coding sequence is TGTGCCAGCAGTCCCCTTGGGACAGGGAGTACCATTCAGTACTTC. Translating it yields CASSPLGTGSTIQYF.

This rearrangement joins TRBV2 to TRBJ1-2; possibly TRBD1 for D (5 bases). The CDR3 length is 12 residues. V was pared by 11 bases and J by 5 bases, with 15 bases between. Germline-derived CDR1 and CDR2 are SNHLY and FYNNEI. CDR3 residues: CAYLEGVYGYTF. The CDR3 nucleotides are TGTGCCTATCTAGAAGGGGTTTATGGCTACACCTTC. Complete variable domain (other parts from reference TRBV2 and TRBJ1-2): EPEVTQTPSHQVTQMGQEVILRCVPISNHLYFYWYRQILGQKVEFLVSFYNNEISEKSEIFDDQFSVERPDGSNFTLKIRSTKLEDSAMYFCAYLEGVYGYTFGSGTRLTVV.

Worth noting for this clonotype: A much larger clone sits a single nucleotide away, making a read error possible. Here the CDR3 reads CASSNRDGAYEQYF. CDR3 bases: TGTGCCAGCAGCAACCGGGACGGAGCCTACGAGCAGTACTTC. The chain uses TRBV5-3 and TRBJ2-7, with D tentatively TRBD1 or TRBD2 (5 bases each). TRBV5-3 is labeled an ORF, and its function is uncertain. The CDR3 is made up of 14 amino acids. V was shortened by 8 bases and J by 2 bases, with 17 bases between the two germline ends.

This clonotype was detected only a few times. The V and J genes are TRBV2 and TRBJ2-7, with TRBD1 identical over 9 bases. J lost 2 bases, V lost 4 bases, and 12 bases had no gene match. This CDR3 has 17 amino acids. Germline assignment: CDR1 SNHLY and CDR2 FYNNEI. CDR3 loop: CASSGRRRDRVTYEQYF. The CDR3 DNA reads TGTGCCAGCAGTGGCAGACGGCGGGACAGGGTAACCTACGAGCAGTACTTC.

Ten or more counts support this clonotype. This chain connects TRBV7-9 to TRBJ1-4; D call uncertain. V dropped 6 bases and J dropped 12 bases, with 17 bases sitting between them. Germline CDR1 is SEHNR and CDR2 is FQNEAQ (reference sequence). The CDR3 runs 13 residues. DNA for the CDR3: TGTGCCAGCAGTCTCGGGCCCGGAAGGGAACTGTTTTTT. This sequence encodes CASSLGPGRELFF. The complete variable domain, with remaining parts taken from reference TRBV7-9 and TRBJ1-4, reads DTGVSQNPRHKITKRGQNVTFRCDPISEHNRLYWYRQTLGQGPEFLTYFQNEAQLEKSRLLSDRFSAERPKGSFSTLEIQRTEQGDSAMYLCASSLGPGRELFFGSGTQLSVL.

In this sample, this clonotype turned up many times. The V and J genes are TRBV27 and TRBJ2-1; weak D call: TRBD2 (6 bases). The CDR3 length is 15 residues. Trimming left V 4 bases short and J 0 bases short, with 10 bases between. Germline CDR1 and CDR2: MNHEY and SMNVEV (reference sequence). This chain's CDR3 is CASSWDGSSYNEQFF. The CDR3 DNA reads TGTGCCAGCAGTTGGGACGGGAGCTCCTACAATGAGCAGTTCTTC.

This clonotype was recorded only once. This chain uses TRBV19 with TRBJ2-1; the D is unclear. Trimming took off 5 bases at V and 7 bases at J, with 12 bases between the two ends. This CDR3 is 13 amino acids long. Germline V CDR1 and CDR2: LNHDA, SQIVND (reference sequence). The CDR3 DNA sequence: TGTGCCAGTAGTCCCCGTGCAAGGAATGAGCAGTTCTTC. It is translated as CASSPRARNEQFF.

The chain couples TRBV12-3 or TRBV12-4 to TRBJ1-5; possible D gene TRBD1, 5 bases. The CDR3 is 16 residues long. Trimming cost V 1 base and J 3 bases, with 13 bases left between them. The CDR3, as DNA: TGTGCCAGCAGTTTAGGTAGGACACTCTACAATCAGCCCCAGCATTTT. Translating it yields CASSLGRTLYNQPQHF.

This clonotype was seen more than once but under ten times. This chain's CDR3 is CSAPVAGGTEAFF. The CDR3 DNA is TGCAGCGCCCCCGTTGCAGGTGGGACTGAAGCTTTCTTT. The chain carries TRBV29-1 and TRBJ1-1; D gene ambiguous. Germline V gives CDR1 SQVTM, CDR2 ANQGSEA. Trimming removed 7 bases at V and 5 bases at J, with 17 bases between. This CDR3 region has 13 residues.

The chain joins TRBV7-8 to TRBJ2-5, with 7 bases identical to TRBD2. The germline gives CDR1 SGHVS, CDR2 FQNEAQ. J was trimmed by 0 bases and V by 2 bases; bases with no gene match: 9. CDR3 size: 17 residues. CDR3 coding DNA: TGTGCCAGCAGCTTATCGGCAGGGAGGGGATACCAAGAGACCCAGTACTTC. This encodes CASSLSAGRGYQETQYF.

This rearrangement joins TRBV7-4 to TRBJ1-6; 10 bases are shared with TRBD1. From germline, CDR1 is SGHVT and CDR2 SQSDAQ. The CDR3 loop spans 15 amino acids. V was clipped by 4 bases and J by 10 bases; unmatched bases: 7. The CDR3 sequence: CASSSTGTGASPLHF. Here the CDR3 DNA reads TGTGCCAGCAGCTCCACCGGGACAGGGGCCTCACCCCTCCACTTT.

This clonotype has more than one count but fewer than ten. V is TRBV6-5 and J is TRBJ1-5; no clear D. CDR1 is MNHEY, CDR2 SVGAGI, per germline. Between the trimmed V and J ends, which lost 0 bases and 4 bases, there was a span of 16 bases. The CDR3 totals 17 residues. CDR3 region: CASSYSKAEPYNQPQHF. CDR3 nucleotides: TGTGCCAGCAGTTACTCGAAGGCAGAGCCCTATAATCAGCCCCAGCATTTT.

The chain has TRBV5-4 and TRBJ2-3, with D possibly TRBD2 on 6 matching bases. CDR1 SGHNT and CDR2 YYREEE come from the germline V gene (reference sequence). The CDR3 extends over 15 amino acids. V lost 3 bases and J 2 bases, leaving 13 bases between the germline ends. The CDR3 DNA reads as TGTGCCAGCAGCTGGGGGGTAGGGGCCACAGATACGCAGTATTTT. Translation gives CASSWGVGATDTQYF.

This chain uses TRBV11-2 with TRBJ1-1, with 8 bases that match TRBD1. V shed 2 bases, J shed 3 bases, and the junction held 5 bases outside the gene matches. Germline V lookup: CDR1 SGHAT, CDR2 FQNNGV. The length of the CDR3 is 15 residues. The CDR3 protein is CASSLRGQAYTEAFF. CDR3 bases: TGTGCCAGCAGCTTAAGGGGACAGGCTTACACTGAAGCTTTCTTT.

There are a few counts of this clonotype. The V and J genes are TRBV9 and TRBJ2-1, with 9 bases matching TRBD1. The germline V gene has CDR1 SGDLS and CDR2 YYNGEE. The CDR3 loop spans 15 amino acids. V gave up 5 bases and J gave up 7 bases; unmatched junction bases: 10. The CDR3 protein is CASREPGQGVNEQFF. DNA for the CDR3: TGTGCCAGCAGGGAACCGGGACAGGGTGTAAATGAGCAGTTCTTC.

This chain uses TRBV7-9 with TRBJ2-1; D perhaps matches TRBD1 (5 bases). CDR1 SEHNR and CDR2 FQNEAQ come from the germline V gene (reference sequence). The CDR3 sequence is 14 residues long. Trimming left V 3 bases short and J 8 bases short, with 14 bases between. The chain's CDR3 is CASSFSRVIDEQFF. The DNA for the CDR3 is TGTGCCAGCAGCTTCAGCAGGGTGATCGATGAGCAGTTCTTC.

This clonotype has a single count. The rearrangement links TRBV27 to TRBJ1-3, with 9 bases identical to TRBD1. CDR3 length equals 18 residues. The V gene end was trimmed by 5 bases and the J gene end by 2 bases; junction bases not matched to a gene: 13. CDR1 is MNHEY and CDR2 is SMNVEV in the germline V gene (reference sequence). CDR3 in amino acids: CASSQYPPGQGTGNTIYF. The CDR3 DNA reads TGTGCCAGCAGTCAATACCCCCCCGGACAGGGGACTGGAAACACCATATATTTT.